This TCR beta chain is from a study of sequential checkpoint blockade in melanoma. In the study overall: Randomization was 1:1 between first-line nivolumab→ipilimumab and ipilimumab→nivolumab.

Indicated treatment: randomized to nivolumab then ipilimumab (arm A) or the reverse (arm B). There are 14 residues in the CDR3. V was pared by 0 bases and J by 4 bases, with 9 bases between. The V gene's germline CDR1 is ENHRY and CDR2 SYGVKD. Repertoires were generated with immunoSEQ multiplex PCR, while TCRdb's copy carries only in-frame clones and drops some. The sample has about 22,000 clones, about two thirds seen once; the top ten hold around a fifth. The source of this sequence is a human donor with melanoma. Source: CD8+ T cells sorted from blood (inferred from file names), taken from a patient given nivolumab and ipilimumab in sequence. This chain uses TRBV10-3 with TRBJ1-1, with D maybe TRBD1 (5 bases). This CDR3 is CAISESGGTTEAFF. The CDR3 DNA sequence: TGTGCCATCAGTGAGTCGGGGGGGACCACTGAAGCTTTCTTT.